The table lists the clone carrying this T cell receptor (beta chain) with a few counts. These data are taken from a study of blood T cells in healthy people across ages. The use of a sample-barcoded 5' primer and a J-beta primer mix characterized a second PCR of about 7 to 12 cycles. Each cDNA molecule was tagged by a template-switch adaptor with 12 random nucleotides. Each CDR3 protein gets one entry after TCRdb re-called the 5' RACE reads with MiXCR. The sample includes some 800,000 distinct CDR3 sequences, roughly 25% of them seen just once. Each donor was a healthy Caucasian individual from Russia, aged about 6 to 95. The same data also contributed to another study, on T cells of mothers and their children. That paper adds: No persistent microchimeric T cell clones were detected.

Sequenced input: blood. This sequence was found in a boy younger than 18 in good health.

CDR3 amino acids: CSASGQGPYEQYF. DNA of the CDR3: TGCAGTGCTAGTGGACAGGGGCCCTACGAGCAGTACTTC. V gene TRBV20-1 combines with J gene TRBJ2-7; 9 nucleotides agree with TRBD1. The germline V gene encodes CDR1 DFQATT and CDR2 SNEGSKA (reference sequence). This CDR3 comprises 13 residues. Trimming cost V 3 bases and J 2 bases; bases outside gene matches: 2.